This TCR beta chain was captured by sequencing in a study of cytomegalovirus exposure and HLA in healthy donors. Separation from the roughly 700-subject first cohort characterized the roughly 120-subject validation cohort, to which the donors belonged. The method was immunoSEQ multiplex PCR; TCRdb's version includes in-frame clones alone and lacks a portion of them. The sample lists fewer than 90,000 clones, roughly 84% occurring once. The CDR3 runs to 15 residues. J lost 3 bases, V lost 0 bases, and 6 bases had no gene match. CDR1 is SGHKS, CDR2 YYEKEE, per germline (reference sequence). The chain has TRBV5-5 and TRBJ2-7, with 7 bases that match TRBD2. The sequence was collected from a young woman in good health and CMV-seropositive. The sequenced sample consisted of PBMCs. The CDR3 DNA sequence: TGTGCCAGCAGCTTGGTCGGTCCGGGGGGCTACGAGCAGTACTTC. Protein sequence: CASSLVGPGGYEQYF.